This entry describes one T cell receptor (beta chain). The antigen is not known. V was trimmed by 4 bases and J by 1 base, leaving 11 bases between them. Germline V CDR1 and CDR2: GTSNPN, SVGIG (reference sequence). The CDR3 spans 13 residues. The entry originates in a study of cytotoxic CD8 clonotypes in ibrutinib-treated CLL. General study results and limits: Clonality showed a rise at ibrutinib response that reversed toward baseline at progression. The clonality rise at ibrutinib response reflected private clonotype expansion. Sustained-remission and progressing patients had unequal sampling times.

Investigators sought sequencing depths of between 1 in 200,000 and 1 in 1 million T cells. This table comes from immunoSEQ multiplex PCR, and its TCRdb copy is limited to in-frame clones, with some not included. The table has more than 25,000 clones, 55% to 70% seen once. The gene calls are TRBV30 and TRBJ2-7, with D perhaps assigned TRBD1 or TRBD2 (6 bases each). The sequences come from PBMCs, collected after 24 months of ibrutinib treatment. The TCR was taken from a human donor with chronic lymphocytic leukemia. CDR3: CAWKRGLSYEQYF. The CDR3 bases are TGTGCCTGGAAACGGGGGCTGTCCTACGAGCAGTACTTC.